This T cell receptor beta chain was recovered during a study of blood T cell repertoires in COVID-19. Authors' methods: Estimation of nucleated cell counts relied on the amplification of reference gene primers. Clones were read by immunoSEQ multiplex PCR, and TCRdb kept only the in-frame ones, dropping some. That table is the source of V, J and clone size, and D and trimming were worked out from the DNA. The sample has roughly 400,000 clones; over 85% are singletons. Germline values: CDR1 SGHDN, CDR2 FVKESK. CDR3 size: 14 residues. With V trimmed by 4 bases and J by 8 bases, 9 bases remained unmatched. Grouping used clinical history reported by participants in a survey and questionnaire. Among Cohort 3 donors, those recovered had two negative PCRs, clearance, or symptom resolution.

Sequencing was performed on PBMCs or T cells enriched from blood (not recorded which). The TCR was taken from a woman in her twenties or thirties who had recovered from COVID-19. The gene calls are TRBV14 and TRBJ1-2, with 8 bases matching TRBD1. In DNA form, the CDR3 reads TGTGCCAGCAGCCGCCGAACAGGGGGTTCGGGCTACACCTTC. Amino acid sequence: CASSRRTGGSGYTF.